This is a list of T cell receptor beta chains from one sample in a study of neurological immune-mediated disorders. MiXCR, run by TCRdb on the 5' RACE reads, gives a single entry per CDR3 protein. The sample includes around 30,000 distinct CDR3 sequences, roughly 4.4% seen only once; the top ten take more than 20%. Sequencing was done on a sample of PBMCs. These receptor sequences come from a man younger than 35 in good health. Each CDR3 is given with its conserved first and last residue. The order of the fields is V gene, clone size, D gene, J gene, CDR3 length, CDR3 protein, CDR3 DNA. The D gene is left open where the match is weak. Sizes are listed as how often the clone was seen (once, few, many) or a class if it is expanded.

>TRBV7-9|many|-|TRBJ2-2|15
CASPLPVLNTGELFF
TGTGCCAGCCCATTACCGGTTCTTAACACCGGGGAGCTGTTTTTT
>TRBV5-5|many|TRBD2|TRBJ2-7|14
CASSAGLAGNEQYF
TGTGCCAGCAGCGCGGGACTAGCGGGGAACGAGCAGTACTTC
>TRBV24-1|many|-|TRBJ2-3|14
CATSDPRSTDTQYF
TGTGCCACCAGTGATCCCAGGAGCACAGATACGCAGTATTTT
>TRBV5-1|many|-|TRBJ2-7|14
CASKPQGSTYEQYF
TGCGCCAGCAAGCCACAGGGATCTACCTACGAGCAGTACTTC
>TRBV5-1|many|-|TRBJ1-2|14
CASSFYGGDYGYTF
TGCGCCAGCAGCTTTTATGGGGGAGACTATGGCTACACCTTC
>TRBV20-1|many|-|TRBJ1-2|14
CSAQAGGASDGYTF
TGCAGTGCCCAGGCGGGGGGCGCGAGTGACGGCTACACCTTC
>TRBV4-1|many|TRBD1|TRBJ2-1|17
CASSPTRGSPTLNEQFF
TGCGCCAGCAGCCCAACCAGGGGGTCCCCCACTCTCAATGAGCAGTTCTTC
>TRBV7-2|many|-|TRBJ2-3|12
CASSLMADTQYF
TGTGCCAGCAGCTTAATGGCGGATACGCAGTATTTT
>TRBV20-1|many|-|TRBJ2-7|14
CSARGALAPYEQYF
TGCAGTGCTAGGGGGGCGCTGGCCCCCTACGAGCAGTACTTC
>TRBV5-6|many|-|TRBJ2-2|15
CASSLPGVNTGELFF
TGTGCCAGCAGCTTGCCAGGGGTAAACACCGGGGAGCTGTTTTTT
>TRBV15|few|-|TRBJ1-1|15
CATSLDPGPYSEAFF
TGTGCCACCAGCCTTGATCCGGGACCTTACTCTGAAGCTTTCTTT
>TRBV29-1|many|-|TRBJ1-1|15
CSVVRWGGSNTEAFF
TGCAGCGTTGTACGGTGGGGGGGCTCGAACACTGAAGCTTTCTTT
>TRBV3-1|few|-|TRBJ1-2|15
CASSQDFTGNYGYTF
TGTGCCAGCAGCCAAGATTTTACAGGGAACTATGGCTACACCTTC
>TRBV18|many|TRBD1|TRBJ2-7|15
CASSPSGTAPYEQYF
TGTGCCAGCTCACCCTCCGGGACAGCTCCTTACGAGCAGTACTTC
>TRBV5-1|many|-|TRBJ2-1|13
CASSLGPTDEQFF
TGCGCCAGCAGCTTGGGTCCCACGGATGAGCAGTTCTTC
>TRBV5-1|many|TRBD2|TRBJ2-2|17
CASSHRTSGANTGELFF
TGCGCCAGCAGCCACCGGACTAGCGGGGCGAACACCGGGGAGCTGTTTTTT
>TRBV9|many|-|TRBJ1-6|16
CASDGQPGHPNSPLHF
TGTGCCAGCGACGGTCAACCGGGACATCCTAATTCACCCCTCCACTTT
>TRBV20-1|many|-|TRBJ2-7|12
CSARLSAYEQYF
TGCAGTGCTAGACTATCTGCCTACGAGCAGTACTTC
>TRBV20-1|many|-|TRBJ1-1|13
CSARDSWVSEAFF
TGCAGTGCTAGAGATAGCTGGGTCAGTGAAGCTTTCTTT
>TRBV15|many|TRBD2|TRBJ2-1|17
CATSRVGGGSSYNEQFF
TGTGCCACCAGCAGAGTGGGAGGCGGGAGCTCCTACAATGAGCAGTTCTTC
>TRBV5-6|many|-|TRBJ2-3|15
CASSLEASGTDTQYF
TGTGCCAGCAGCTTGGAGGCTAGCGGCACAGATACGCAGTATTTT
>TRBV18|many|TRBD1|TRBJ2-7|15
CASSLQPTGAYEQYF
TGTGCCAGCTCACTTCAGCCGACAGGGGCATACGAGCAGTACTTC
>TRBV28|once|TRBD2|TRBJ2-5|15
CASSLLAGVSETQYF
TGTGCCAGCAGTCTCCTAGCGGGAGTATCAGAGACCCAGTACTTC
>TRBV7-2|many|-|TRBJ1-6|16
CASTLGGGGRNSPLHF
TGTGCCAGCACTCTCGGAGGGGGGGGGCGGAATTCACCCCTCCACTTT
>TRBV9|many|TRBD1|TRBJ1-4|14
CASSGGQGGEKLFF
TGTGCCAGCAGCGGCGGACAGGGGGGTGAAAAACTGTTTTTT
>TRBV20-1|many|-|TRBJ1-2|11
CSAMWGYGYTF
TGCAGTGCCATGTGGGGTTATGGCTACACCTTC
>TRBV6-2/TRBV6-3|many|-|TRBJ1-5|13
CASNLQGNQPQHF
TGTGCCAGCAATTTACAGGGAAATCAGCCCCAGCATTTT
>TRBV4-2|few|TRBD2|TRBJ2-2|19
CASSQDRLAGGGNTVELFF
TGTGCCAGCAGCCAAGATCGGTTAGCGGGTGGGGGGAACACCGTGGAGCTGTTTTTT
>TRBV3-1|many|TRBD1|TRBJ1-4|14
CASSRPGQREKLFF
TGTGCCAGCAGCCGACCGGGACAGCGGGAAAAACTGTTTTTT
>TRBV29-1|many|TRBD1|TRBJ1-5|14
CSVAGTGDNQPQHF
TGCAGCGTTGCCGGGACAGGGGATAATCAGCCCCAGCATTTT